This entry lists 27 T cell receptor beta chains sequenced from one sample in a study of blood T cell repertoires in COVID-19. TCRdb keeps only in-frame clones here, not all; method: immunoSEQ multiplex PCR. Here the sample spans some 260,000 clones, about 86% being singletons. The sequencing input was PBMCs or T cells enriched from blood (not recorded which). The receptors were gathered from a man younger than 45 with acute COVID-19.

Regarding this clone: This same CDR3 is encoded by further DNA sequences in the sample. V is TRBV27 and J is TRBJ2-2, with D perhaps TRBD1 (6 bases). Trimming left V 3 bases short and J 6 bases short, with 8 bases between. CDR1 is MNHEY, CDR2 SMNVEV, per germline (reference sequence). The CDR3 sequence is 13 residues long. The CDR3 nucleotides read TGTGCCAGCAGTTTCAGGGGACCCGGGGAGCTGTTTTTT. As protein: CASSFRGPGELFF.

J is TRBJ2-7 and V is TRBV15; D is uncertain. Per germline, CDR1 LNHNV and CDR2 YYDKDF (reference sequence). This CDR3 has 12 amino acids. V lost 4 bases and J lost 6, with 10 bases in between. The CDR3 DNA follows: TGTGCCACCAGCAAACCATGGGCCGAGCAGTACGTC. Protein sequence: CATSKPWAEQYV.

Turning to this clone: Relative to the germline gene, one junction end is altered; a read error may explain this. The rearrangement joins TRBV5-1 to TRBJ1-1, with D perhaps TRBD1 (6 bases). CDR3 length: 17 residues. CDR1 and CDR2 (germline): SGHRS, YFSETQ. CDR3 residues: CASSLSPSQGPNTEAFF. CDR3 nucleotide sequence: TGTGCCAGCAGTTTGTCCCCTTCACAGGGTCCGAACACTGAAGCTTTCTTT.

The chain has TRBV9 and TRBJ2-1; D gene ambiguous. The V gene's germline CDR1 is SGDLS and CDR2 YYNGEE. Deletions cut 4 bases from V and 5 bases from J, with 4 bases between. This CDR3 has 11 residues. The CDR3 reads CASSPNNEQFF. DNA for the CDR3: TGTGCCAGCAGCCCAAACAATGAGCAGTTCTTC.

The chain recombines TRBV10-1 with TRBJ2-5; TRBD1 aligns across 10 bases. V was pared by 2 bases and J by 3 bases, with 3 bases of the junction left unmatched. The germline CDR1 and CDR2 sequences are WNHNN and SYGVQD (reference sequence). The CDR3 is made up of 15 amino acids. CDR3 region: CASSEAGQGKETQYF. In DNA form, the CDR3 reads TGCGCCAGCAGTGAGGCGGGACAGGGGAAAGAGACCCAGTACTTC.

The genes are TRBV6-1 and TRBJ2-7, with D perhaps TRBD2 (5 bases). With 0 bases removed from V and 4 bases from J, the gap between germline ends came to 10 bases. Germline-derived CDR1 and CDR2 are MNHNS and SASEGT. The CDR3 spans 14 residues. DNA for the CDR3: TGTGCCAGCAGTGAAGCAGGGAGTGAGTACGAGCAGTACGTC. Translation gives CASSEAGSEYEQYV.

The genes are TRBV11-1 and TRBJ1-6; 7 positions match TRBD1. The CDR3 runs 15 residues. V was clipped by 3 bases and J by 8 bases; unmatched bases: 7. Germline-derived CDR1 and CDR2 are SGHAT and FQDESV (reference sequence). CDR3 protein: CASSFAGRGYSPLHF. CDR3 DNA: TGTGCCAGCAGCTTTGCGGGCAGGGGGTATTCACCCCTCCACTTT. Full variable domain (rest looked up from reference TRBV11-1 and TRBJ1-6): EAEVAQSPRYKITEKSQAVAFWCDPISGHATLYWYRQILGQGPELLVQFQDESVVDDSQLPKDRFSAERLKGVDSTLKIQPAELGDSAMYLCASSFAGRGYSPLHFGNGTRLTVT.

The J gene is TRBJ1-6, the V gene TRBV5-1; 7 nucleotides agree with TRBD1. Losses at the gene ends were 1 base for V and 7 bases for J; bases not matched to a gene: 8. This CDR3 contains 16 residues. Germline CDR1 and CDR2: SGHRS and YFSETQ. The CDR3 region is CASSLPRTGLNSPLHF. The CDR3 nucleotides are TGCGCCAGCAGCTTGCCCCGGACAGGCCTAAATTCACCCCTCCACTTT.

This chain connects TRBV7-9 to TRBJ1-5, with TRBD1 matching over 7 bases. The V segment lost 5 bases and the J segment 2 bases; nucleotides outside the gene matches: 0. Germline CDR1 and CDR2: SEHNR and FQNEAQ (reference sequence). The CDR3 is 13 amino acids. For the CDR3, the DNA is TGTGCCAGCAGCGGGACAGGCAATCAGCCCCAGCATTTT. It translates to CASSGTGNQPQHF.

V and J are TRBV4-1 and TRBJ2-5; 9 bases are shared with TRBD2. CDR1 and CDR2 from the germline V gene are MGHRA and YSYEKL. The V gene end was trimmed by 5 bases and the J gene end by 4 bases; junction bases not matched to a gene: 11. The length of the CDR3 is 16 residues. CDR3 region: CASSGKAGGPGETQYF. CDR3 coding DNA: TGCGCCAGCAGCGGGAAGGCGGGAGGGCCCGGAGAGACCCAGTACTTC.

This clone was seen once. The chain combines TRBV4-1 with TRBJ1-5; 8 positions agree with TRBD1. The V gene's germline CDR1 is MGHRA and CDR2 YSYEKL. The CDR3 length is 14 residues. Losses at the gene ends were 4 bases for V and 2 bases for J; bases not matched to a gene: 1. The CDR3 coding sequence is TGCGCCAGCAGCCTGACAGGGGGCAATCAGCCCCAGCATTTT. This gives the protein CASSLTGGNQPQHF.

The chain links TRBV6-4 to TRBJ1-2, with TRBD1 identical over 9 bases. V gave up 6 bases and J gave up 7 bases; unmatched junction bases: 12. This CDR3 is 15 amino acids long. Germline V CDR1 and CDR2: MRHNA, SNTAGT. As DNA, the CDR3 is TGTGCCAGCAGCCTACAGGGGGCCCATCGCTCTGGCTACACCTTC. This translates into CASSLQGAHRSGYTF.

The chain has TRBV28 and TRBJ1-2; D is possibly TRBD1 (6 bases). The CDR3 covers 17 residues. V shed 1 base and J shed 5 bases, with 20 bases lying between them. The germline gives CDR1 MDHEN, CDR2 SYDVKM. In DNA form, the CDR3 reads TGTGCCAGCAGTTTATCTGGGGGCGGTGGTCTAGGGTATGGCTACACCTTC. Its translation: CASSLSGGGGLGYGYTF.

The rearrangement links TRBV11-2 to TRBJ1-6; 7 bases are shared with TRBD1. This CDR3 is 16 amino acids long. Germline V gives CDR1 SGHAT, CDR2 FQNNGV. V shed 5 bases and J 10 bases; nucleotides not matched to a gene: 14. The CDR3 bases are TGTGCCAGCAGCCCACGGGACAGCAAAATTAGGTCACCCCTCCACTTT. Translation: CASSPRDSKIRSPLHF.

This chain connects TRBV6-2 or TRBV6-3 to TRBJ2-1, with 11 positions matching TRBD2. The CDR3 sequence is 16 residues long. Germline V gene sequence: CDR1 MNHEY, CDR2 SVGEGT. The J segment lost 5 bases and the V segment lost 7 bases, leaving 10 bases of the junction unmatched. CDR3 region: CASTPLAGGTDNEQFF. For the CDR3, the DNA is TGTGCCAGCACCCCCTTAGCGGGGGGGACGGACAATGAGCAGTTCTTC.

The chain recombines TRBV5-1 with TRBJ1-2; maybe TRBD1 (6 bases). Germline V gene lookup returns CDR1 SGHRS and CDR2 YFSETQ. The V end was cut by 4 bases, the J end by 5 bases, with 12 bases between. This CDR3 spans 13 amino acids. CDR3 loop: CASSENTGYGYTF. CDR3 nucleotides: TGCGCCAGCAGCGAGAACACAGGGTATGGCTACACCTTC. The variable domain in full, completed from reference TRBV5-1 and TRBJ1-2, reads KAGVTQTPRYLIKTRGQQVTLSCSPISGHRSVSWYQQTPGQGLQFLFEYFSETQRNKGNFPGRFSGRQFSNSRSEMNVSTLELGDSALYLCASSENTGYGYTFGSGTRLTVV.

The rearrangement links TRBV19 to TRBJ2-1; the match to TRBD2 covers 8 bases. The CDR3 sequence is 16 residues long. CDR1 LNHDA and CDR2 SQIVND come from the germline V gene (reference sequence). The trim removed 2 bases at V and 1 base at J, leaving 4 bases unmatched. CDR3 DNA sequence: TGTGCCAGTAGTATACTAGCGGGTCAATCCTACAATGAGCAGTTCTTC. It encodes CASSILAGQSYNEQFF.

The CDR3 spells CASSAPGLAAPYEQFF. CDR3 nucleotide sequence: TGTGCCAGTAGTGCTCCGGGACTAGCGGCCCCTTATGAGCAGTTCTTC. This chain uses TRBV19 with TRBJ2-1, with TRBD2 matching 11 bases. CDR3 length equals 16 residues. V dropped 5 bases and J dropped 8; count of bases not matched to a gene: 11. Germline V gives CDR1 LNHDA, CDR2 SQIVND (reference sequence).

This rearrangement joins TRBV5-4 to TRBJ1-2; 8 bases are a match to TRBD1. Trimming removed 4 bases from V and 1 base from J; junction bases left unmatched: 6. The CDR3 contains 15 residues. The germline gives CDR1 SGHNT, CDR2 YYREEE (reference sequence). CDR3 region: CASSGGQVLNYGYTF. CDR3 bases: TGTGCCAGCAGCGGGGGACAGGTACTTAACTATGGCTACACCTTC.

This rearrangement joins TRBV28 to TRBJ2-1; tentatively, D is TRBD1 (5 bases). V lost 5 bases and J lost 10, with 12 bases in between. The CDR3 covers 12 residues. Germline CDR1 is MDHEN and CDR2 is SYDVKM. The chain's CDR3 is CASSAQDREQFF. For the CDR3, the DNA is TGTGCCAGCAGTGCACAGGATAGAGAGCAGTTCTTC. Based on the CDR3 plus reference TRBV28 and TRBJ2-1, the full variable domain is DVKVTQSSRYLVKRTGEKVFLECVQDMDHENMFWYRQDPGLGLRLIYFSYDVKMKEKGDIPEGYSVSREKKERFSLILESASTNQTSMYLCASSAQDREQFFGPGTRLTVL.

V and J are TRBV5-1 and TRBJ2-7; 10 nucleotides agree with TRBD2. The germline V gene has CDR1 SGHRS and CDR2 YFSETQ. CDR3 length equals 14 residues. As DNA, the CDR3 is TGTGCCAGCAGCCCGGGACTAGCGCACTACGAGCAGTACGTC. Translated: CASSPGLAHYEQYV.

The chain links TRBV5-1 to TRBJ2-5; 10 bases line up with TRBD2. The CDR3 covers 16 residues. V lost 3 bases to trimming and J lost 5 bases; unmatched junction nucleotides: 10. Germline CDR1 SGHRS, CDR2 YFSETQ. The CDR3 sequence: CASSSVSGTSVETQYF. The DNA of the CDR3 is TGCGCCAGCAGCTCAGTATCCGGGACTAGCGTGGAGACCCAGTACTTC.

V is TRBV21-1 and J is TRBJ2-1; the tabulated D call, TRBD2, remains unverified against the DNA. TRBV21-1 corresponds to a pseudogene. The CDR3 extends over 16 amino acids. CDR3 DNA: TGTGCCAGCAGCAAAGTAATAGCGGGAGGAGGCAATGAGCAGTTCTTC. Amino acid sequence: CASSKVIAGGGNEQFF.

The chain joins TRBV7-3 to TRBJ1-2; a possible D gene is TRBD1 (5 bases). The germline gives CDR1 SGHTA, CDR2 FQGTGA. The CDR3 contains 16 residues. V dropped 2 bases and J dropped 5 bases, with 18 bases sitting between them. CDR3 sequence reads: CASSLEGQQGTYGYTF. The CDR3 nucleotides read TGTGCCAGCAGCTTAGAAGGCCAGCAGGGTACTTATGGCTACACCTTC.

V gene TRBV20-1 combines with J gene TRBJ2-5; 7 positions agree with TRBD1. CDR1 and CDR2 (germline): DFQATT, SNEGSKA (reference sequence). The CDR3 loop spans 17 amino acids. The V and J ends lost 3 bases and 3 bases, in that order; junction bases with no gene match: 16. This chain's CDR3 is CSASPTRQTGLEETQYF. DNA of the CDR3: TGCAGTGCTAGTCCCACCCGTCAGACAGGGCTTGAAGAGACCCAGTACTTC.

For this clone: A junction end diverges from the germline sequence, so it may reflect a read error. The chain couples TRBV5-1 to TRBJ2-5; TRBD2 agrees at 9 bases. This CDR3 region has 15 residues. Germline CDR1 is SGHRS and CDR2 is YFSETQ. The CDR3 DNA reads TGTGCCAGCAGCACCCTAGCGGGGTCCCCAGAGACCCAGTACTTC. Protein product: CASSTLAGSPETQYF.

This clone was counted once. The chain is built from TRBV14 and TRBJ2-3, with a possible D match to TRBD2 (6 bases). From germline, CDR1 is SGHDN and CDR2 FVKESK. CDR3 length: 14 amino acids. The V gene lost 4 bases and the J gene lost 2 bases, with 10 bases spanning the gap. The CDR3 DNA sequence: TGTGCCAGCAGCCTCAGGGACTTCACAGATACGCAGTATTTT. This encodes CASSLRDFTDTQYF.